This T cell receptor beta chain was recovered during a study of identifying expanded T cells in peripheral blood. No infections or other immune events were documented during collection. V shed 0 bases and J 5 bases; nucleotides not matched to a gene: 8. The CDR3 runs 16 residues. Per the germline V gene, CDR1 is SGHKS and CDR2 is YYEKEE (reference sequence). About this clone: The antigen remains unidentified.

Sequencing used immunoSEQ multiplex PCR; TCRdb keeps in-frame clones, though not all of them. The data show approximately 110,000 clones, with 88% seen just once and just under 8.5% held by the top ten. Study observations and caveats: Technical replicates showed roughly 1.2 changed clones; roughly two weeks 15 to 20; four weeks 19. Clone count variance between approximately two-week samples rose with total template count.

The chain recombines TRBV5-5 with TRBJ2-3, with 8 nucleotides matching TRBD1. The receptor comes from a person between 18 and 75 years old in good health. The source material was blood. The CDR3 reads CASSLGQGAQIDTQYF. Here the CDR3 DNA reads TGTGCCAGCAGCTTGGGTCAGGGGGCGCAGATAGATACGCAGTATTTT.